The TCR beta chain under discussion was sequenced for a study of breast tumors, draining lymph nodes, adjacent tissues. Germline-derived CDR1 and CDR2 are PRHDT and FYEKMQ (reference sequence). The V end was cut by 1 base, the J end by 0 bases, with 15 bases between. The CDR3 consists of 17 residues. TCRdb re-called the multiplex PCR reads through MiXCR, storing one row per CDR3 protein. In the table there are around 16,000 distinct CDR3 sequences, 52% of which are singletons. Of note for this clonotype: In this CDR3 the conserved last residue, phenylalanine or tryptophan, is missing, so a read error is likely.

The chain recombines TRBV13 with TRBJ1-2; D may be TRBD1 (5 bases). The clonotype originates from a female donor with breast cancer. Some clones in this sample may be carry-over from other donors' samples. The source material was tumor-adjacent breast tissue. This chain's CDR3 is CASSLEGAGLANYGYTS. DNA of the CDR3: TGTGCCAGCAGCTTAGAGGGAGCAGGGTTAGCTAACTATGGCTACACCTCC.